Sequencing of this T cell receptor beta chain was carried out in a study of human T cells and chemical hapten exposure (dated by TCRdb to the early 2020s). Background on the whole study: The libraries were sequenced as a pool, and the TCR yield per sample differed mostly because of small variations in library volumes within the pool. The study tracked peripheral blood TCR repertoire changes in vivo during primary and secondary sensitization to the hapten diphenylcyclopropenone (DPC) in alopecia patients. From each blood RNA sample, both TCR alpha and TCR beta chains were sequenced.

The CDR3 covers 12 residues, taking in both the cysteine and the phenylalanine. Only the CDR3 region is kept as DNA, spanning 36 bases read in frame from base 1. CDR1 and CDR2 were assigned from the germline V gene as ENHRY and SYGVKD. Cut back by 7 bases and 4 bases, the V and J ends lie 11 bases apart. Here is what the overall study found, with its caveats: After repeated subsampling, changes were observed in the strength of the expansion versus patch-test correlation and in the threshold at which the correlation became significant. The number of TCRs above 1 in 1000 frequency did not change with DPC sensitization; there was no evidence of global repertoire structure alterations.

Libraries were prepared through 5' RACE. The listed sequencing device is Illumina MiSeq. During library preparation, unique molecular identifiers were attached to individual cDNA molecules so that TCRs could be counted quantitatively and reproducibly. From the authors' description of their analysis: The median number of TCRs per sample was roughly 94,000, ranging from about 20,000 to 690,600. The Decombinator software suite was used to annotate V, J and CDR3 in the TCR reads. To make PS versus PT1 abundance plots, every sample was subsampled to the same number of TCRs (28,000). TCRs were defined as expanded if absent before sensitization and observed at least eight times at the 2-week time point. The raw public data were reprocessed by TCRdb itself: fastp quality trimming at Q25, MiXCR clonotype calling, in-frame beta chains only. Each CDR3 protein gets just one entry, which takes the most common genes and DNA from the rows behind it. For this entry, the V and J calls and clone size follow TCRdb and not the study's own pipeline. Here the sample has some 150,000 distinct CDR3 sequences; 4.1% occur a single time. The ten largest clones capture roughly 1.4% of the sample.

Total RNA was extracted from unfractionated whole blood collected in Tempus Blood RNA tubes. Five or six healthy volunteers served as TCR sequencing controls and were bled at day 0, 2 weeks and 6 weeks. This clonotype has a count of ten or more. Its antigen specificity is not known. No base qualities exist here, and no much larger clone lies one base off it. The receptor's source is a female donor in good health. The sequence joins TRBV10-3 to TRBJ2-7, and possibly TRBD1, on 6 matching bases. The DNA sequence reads TGTGCCATCACCGCAGGGGCTTACGAGCAGTACTTC. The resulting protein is CAITAGAYEQYF.